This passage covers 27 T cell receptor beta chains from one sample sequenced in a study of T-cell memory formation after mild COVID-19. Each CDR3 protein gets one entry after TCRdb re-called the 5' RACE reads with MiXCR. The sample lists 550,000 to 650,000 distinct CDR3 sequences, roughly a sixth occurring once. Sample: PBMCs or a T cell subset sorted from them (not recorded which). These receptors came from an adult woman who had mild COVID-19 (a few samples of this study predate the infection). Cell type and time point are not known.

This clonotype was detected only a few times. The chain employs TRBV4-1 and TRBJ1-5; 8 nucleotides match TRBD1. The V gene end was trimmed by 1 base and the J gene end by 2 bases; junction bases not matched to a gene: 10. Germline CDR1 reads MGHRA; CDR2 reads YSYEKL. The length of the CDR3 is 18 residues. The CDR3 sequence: CASSQVRGQGGGNQPQHF. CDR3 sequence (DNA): TGCGCCAGCAGCCAAGTCCGAGGACAGGGTGGGGGCAATCAGCCCCAGCATTTT.

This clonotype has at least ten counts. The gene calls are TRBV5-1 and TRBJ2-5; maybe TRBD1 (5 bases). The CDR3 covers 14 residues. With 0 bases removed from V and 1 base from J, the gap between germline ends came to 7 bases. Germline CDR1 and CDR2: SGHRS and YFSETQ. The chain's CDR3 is CASSLGQPQETQYF. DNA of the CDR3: TGCGCCAGCAGCTTGGGACAGCCCCAAGAGACCCAGTACTTC.

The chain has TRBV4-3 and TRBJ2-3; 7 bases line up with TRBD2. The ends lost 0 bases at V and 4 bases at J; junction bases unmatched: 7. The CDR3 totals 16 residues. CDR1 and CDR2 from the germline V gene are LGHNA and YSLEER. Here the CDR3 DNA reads TGCGCCAGCAGCCAAGATAGAGCGGGGTGGGCAGATACGCAGTATTTT. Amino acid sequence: CASSQDRAGWADTQYF.

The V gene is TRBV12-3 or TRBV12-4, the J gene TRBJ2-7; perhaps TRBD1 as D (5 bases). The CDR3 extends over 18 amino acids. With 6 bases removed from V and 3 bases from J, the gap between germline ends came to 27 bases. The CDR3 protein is CASSLHGHLKGLDYEQYF. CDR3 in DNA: TGTGCCAGCAGCCTCCACGGACACTTAAAGGGGTTGGACTACGAGCAGTACTTC.

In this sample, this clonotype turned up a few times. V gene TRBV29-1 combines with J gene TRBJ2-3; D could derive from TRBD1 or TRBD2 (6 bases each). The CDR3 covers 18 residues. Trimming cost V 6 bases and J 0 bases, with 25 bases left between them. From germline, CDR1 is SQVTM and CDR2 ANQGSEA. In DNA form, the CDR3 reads TGCAGCGTGCCTAGGGGGGCCCGCTCCTTCCTTAGCACAGATACGCAGTATTTT. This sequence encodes CSVPRGARSFLSTDTQYF.

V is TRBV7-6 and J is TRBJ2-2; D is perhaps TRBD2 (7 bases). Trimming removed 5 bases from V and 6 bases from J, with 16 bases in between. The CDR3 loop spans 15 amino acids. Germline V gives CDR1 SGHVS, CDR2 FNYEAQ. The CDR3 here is CASSPPGGRAGELFF. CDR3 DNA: TGTGCCAGCAGCCCTCCGGGGGGCAGGGCCGGGGAGCTGTTTTTT.

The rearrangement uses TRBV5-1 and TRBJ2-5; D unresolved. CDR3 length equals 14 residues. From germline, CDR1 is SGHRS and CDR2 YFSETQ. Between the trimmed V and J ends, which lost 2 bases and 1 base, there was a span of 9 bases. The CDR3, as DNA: TGCGCCAGCAGCTTTGGCAACTTCCAAGAGACCCAGTACTTC. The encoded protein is CASSFGNFQETQYF.

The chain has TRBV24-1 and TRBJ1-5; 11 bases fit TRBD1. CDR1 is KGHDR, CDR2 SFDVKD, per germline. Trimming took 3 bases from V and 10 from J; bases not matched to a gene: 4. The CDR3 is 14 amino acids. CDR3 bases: TGTGCCACCAGTGATCCTCGGACAGGGGGCCCCCAGCATTTT. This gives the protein CATSDPRTGGPQHF.

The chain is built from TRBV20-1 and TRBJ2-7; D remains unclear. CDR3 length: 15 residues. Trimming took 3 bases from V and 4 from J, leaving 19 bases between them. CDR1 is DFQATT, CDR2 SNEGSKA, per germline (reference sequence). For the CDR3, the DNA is TGCAGTGCTAGTGTGAGCCGGGCGGCTAGTTACGAGCAGTACTTC. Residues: CSASVSRAASYEQYF.

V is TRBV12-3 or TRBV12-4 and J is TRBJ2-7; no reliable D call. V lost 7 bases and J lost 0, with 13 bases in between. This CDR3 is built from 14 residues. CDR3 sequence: CASIHSAISYEQYF. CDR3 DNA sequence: TGTGCCAGCATTCACTCGGCCATCTCCTACGAGCAGTACTTC.

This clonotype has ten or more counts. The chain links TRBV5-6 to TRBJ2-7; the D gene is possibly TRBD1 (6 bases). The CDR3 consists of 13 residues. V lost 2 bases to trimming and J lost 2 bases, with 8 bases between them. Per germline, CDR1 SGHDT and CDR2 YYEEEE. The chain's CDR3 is CASSLGDTYEQYF. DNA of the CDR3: TGTGCCAGCAGCTTAGGGGACACCTACGAGCAGTACTTC.

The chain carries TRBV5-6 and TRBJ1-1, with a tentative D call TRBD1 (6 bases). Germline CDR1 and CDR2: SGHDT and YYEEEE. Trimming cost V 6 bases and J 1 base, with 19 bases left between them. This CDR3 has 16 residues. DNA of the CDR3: TGTGCCAGCAACATCTTGGGGGGGCAGGGGAACACTGAAGCTTTCTTT. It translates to CASNILGGQGNTEAFF. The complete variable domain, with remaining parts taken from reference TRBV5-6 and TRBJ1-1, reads DAGVTQSPTHLIKTRGQQVTLRCSPKSGHDTVSWYQQALGQGPQFIFQYYEEEERQRGNFPDRFSGHQFPNYSSELNVNALLLGDSALYLCASNILGGQGNTEAFFGQGTRLTVV.

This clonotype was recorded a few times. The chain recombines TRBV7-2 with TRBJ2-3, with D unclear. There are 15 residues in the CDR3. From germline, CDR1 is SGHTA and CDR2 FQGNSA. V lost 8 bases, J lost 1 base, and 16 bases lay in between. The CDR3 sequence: CASLHPALGTDTQYF. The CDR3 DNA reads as TGTGCCAGCCTCCATCCGGCGTTGGGCACAGATACGCAGTATTTT.

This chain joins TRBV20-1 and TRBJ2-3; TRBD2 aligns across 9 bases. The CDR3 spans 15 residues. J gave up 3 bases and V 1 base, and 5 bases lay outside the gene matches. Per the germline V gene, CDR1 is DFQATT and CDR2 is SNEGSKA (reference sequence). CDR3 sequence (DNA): TGCAGTGCTAGAGTTAGCGGGAGTCAAACAGATACGCAGTATTTT. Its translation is CSARVSGSQTDTQYF.

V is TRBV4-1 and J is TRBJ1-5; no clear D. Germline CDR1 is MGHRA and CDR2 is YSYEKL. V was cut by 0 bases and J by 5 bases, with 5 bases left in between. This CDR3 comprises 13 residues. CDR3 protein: CASSQDPDQPQHF. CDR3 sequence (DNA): TGCGCCAGCAGCCAAGATCCAGATCAGCCCCAGCATTTT.

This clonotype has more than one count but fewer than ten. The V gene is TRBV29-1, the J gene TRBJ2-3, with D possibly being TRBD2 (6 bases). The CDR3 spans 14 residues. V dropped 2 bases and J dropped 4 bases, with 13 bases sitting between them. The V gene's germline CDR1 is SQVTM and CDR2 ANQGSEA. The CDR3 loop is CSVELWERADTQYF. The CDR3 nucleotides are TGCAGCGTTGAATTGTGGGAGCGGGCAGATACGCAGTATTTT.

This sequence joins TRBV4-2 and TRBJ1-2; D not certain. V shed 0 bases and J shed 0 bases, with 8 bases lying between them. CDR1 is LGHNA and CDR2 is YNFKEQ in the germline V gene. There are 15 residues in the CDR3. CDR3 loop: CASSQDSLANYGYTF. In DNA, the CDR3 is TGTGCCAGCAGCCAAGACAGCTTAGCTAACTATGGCTACACCTTC.

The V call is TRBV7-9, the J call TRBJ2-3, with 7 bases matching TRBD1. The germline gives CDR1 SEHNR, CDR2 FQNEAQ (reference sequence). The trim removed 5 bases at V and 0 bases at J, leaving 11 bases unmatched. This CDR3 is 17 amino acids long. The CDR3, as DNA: TGTGCCAGCAGCGGACGCCAGGGGGAACCCAGCACAGATACGCAGTATTTT. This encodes CASSGRQGEPSTDTQYF.

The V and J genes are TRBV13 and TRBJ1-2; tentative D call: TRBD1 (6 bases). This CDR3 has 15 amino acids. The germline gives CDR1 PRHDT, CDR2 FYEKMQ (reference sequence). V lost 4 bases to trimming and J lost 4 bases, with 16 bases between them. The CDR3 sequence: CASSSQGGEVYGYTF. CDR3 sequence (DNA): TGTGCCAGCAGCTCACAGGGAGGAGAGGTCTATGGCTACACCTTC.

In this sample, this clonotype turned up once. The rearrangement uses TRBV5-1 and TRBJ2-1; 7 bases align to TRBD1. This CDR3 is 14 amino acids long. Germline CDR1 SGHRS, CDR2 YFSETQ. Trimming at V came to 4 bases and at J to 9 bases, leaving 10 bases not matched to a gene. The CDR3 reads CASSVGQLKGEQFF. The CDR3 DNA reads TGCGCCAGCAGCGTGGGACAGCTAAAAGGTGAGCAGTTCTTC.

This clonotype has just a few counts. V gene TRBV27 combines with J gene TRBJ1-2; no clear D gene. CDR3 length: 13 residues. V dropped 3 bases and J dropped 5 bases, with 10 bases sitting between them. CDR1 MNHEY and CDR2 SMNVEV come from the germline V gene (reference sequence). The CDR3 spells CASSLSSSYGYTF. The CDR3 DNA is TGTGCCAGCAGTTTGTCCAGTTCTTATGGCTACACCTTC.

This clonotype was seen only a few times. DNA for the CDR3: TGCAGTGCTAGAGCACTAGCGGGAGGAGGAGAGACCCAGTACTTC. Residues: CSARALAGGGETQYF. This chain links TRBV20-1 with TRBJ2-5, with TRBD2 matching 12 bases. Germline-derived CDR1 and CDR2 are DFQATT and SNEGSKA (reference sequence). Trimming at V came to 1 base and at J to 4 bases, leaving 4 bases not matched to a gene. The CDR3 extends over 15 amino acids.

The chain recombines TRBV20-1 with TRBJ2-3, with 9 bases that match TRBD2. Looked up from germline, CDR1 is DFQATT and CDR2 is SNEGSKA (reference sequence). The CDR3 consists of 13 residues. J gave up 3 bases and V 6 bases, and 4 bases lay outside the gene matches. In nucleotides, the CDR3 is TGCAGTGCCTCTAGCGGGAAAACAGATACGCAGTATTTT. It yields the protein CSASSGKTDTQYF.

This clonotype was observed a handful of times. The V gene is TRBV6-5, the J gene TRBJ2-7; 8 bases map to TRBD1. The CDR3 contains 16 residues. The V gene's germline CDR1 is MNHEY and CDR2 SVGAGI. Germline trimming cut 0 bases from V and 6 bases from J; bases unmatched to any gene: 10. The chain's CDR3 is CASSYSQGATNFEQYF. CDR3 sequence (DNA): TGTGCCAGCAGTTACTCTCAGGGGGCGACGAACTTCGAGCAGTACTTC.

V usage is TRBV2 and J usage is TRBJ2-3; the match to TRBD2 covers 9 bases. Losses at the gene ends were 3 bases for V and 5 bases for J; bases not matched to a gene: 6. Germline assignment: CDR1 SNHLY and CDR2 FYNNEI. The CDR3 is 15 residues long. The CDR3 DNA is TGTGCCAGCAGTGAGCTAGCGGGGTGGCGAGATACGCAGTATTTT. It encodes CASSELAGWRDTQYF. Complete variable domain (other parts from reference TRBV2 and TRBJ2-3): EPEVTQTPSHQVTQMGQEVILRCVPISNHLYFYWYRQILGQKVEFLVSFYNNEISEKSEIFDDQFSVERPDGSNFTLKIRSTKLEDSAMYFCASSELAGWRDTQYFGPGTRLTVL.

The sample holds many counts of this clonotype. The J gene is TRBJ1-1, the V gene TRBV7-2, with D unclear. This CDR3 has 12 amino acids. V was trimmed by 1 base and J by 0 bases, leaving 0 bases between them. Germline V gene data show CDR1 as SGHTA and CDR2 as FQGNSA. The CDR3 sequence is CASSLVNTEAFF. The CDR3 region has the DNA TGTGCCAGCAGCTTAGTGAACACTGAAGCTTTCTTT. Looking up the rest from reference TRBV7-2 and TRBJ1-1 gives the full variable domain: GAGVSQSPSNKVTEKGKDVELRCDPISGHTALYWYRQSLGQGLEFLIYFQGNSAPDKSGLPSDRFSAERTGGSVSTLTIQRTQQEDSAVYLCASSLVNTEAFFGQGTRLTVV.

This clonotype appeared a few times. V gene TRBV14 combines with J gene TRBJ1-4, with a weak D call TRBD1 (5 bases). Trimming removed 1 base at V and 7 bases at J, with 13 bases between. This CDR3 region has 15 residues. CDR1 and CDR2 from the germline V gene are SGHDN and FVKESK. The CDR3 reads CASSQVRGSGEKLFF. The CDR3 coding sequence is TGTGCCAGCAGCCAAGTTAGGGGAAGTGGTGAAAAACTGTTTTTT.